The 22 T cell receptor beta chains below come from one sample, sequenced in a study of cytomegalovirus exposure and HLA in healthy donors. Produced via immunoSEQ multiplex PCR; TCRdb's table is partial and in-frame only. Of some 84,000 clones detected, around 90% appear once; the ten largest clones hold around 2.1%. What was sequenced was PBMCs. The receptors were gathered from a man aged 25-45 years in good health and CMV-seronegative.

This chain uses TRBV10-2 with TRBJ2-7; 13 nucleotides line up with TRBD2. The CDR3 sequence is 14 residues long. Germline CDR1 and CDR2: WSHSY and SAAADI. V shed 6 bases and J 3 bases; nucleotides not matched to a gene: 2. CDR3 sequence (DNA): TGCGCCAGCAGCGGGACTAGCGGGGTCTACGAGCAGTACTTC. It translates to CASSGTSGVYEQYF.

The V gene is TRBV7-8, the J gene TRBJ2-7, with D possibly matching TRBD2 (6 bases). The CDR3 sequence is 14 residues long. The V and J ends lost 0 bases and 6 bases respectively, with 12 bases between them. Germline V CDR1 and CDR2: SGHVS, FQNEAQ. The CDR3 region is CASSLAVGGGEQYF. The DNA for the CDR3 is TGTGCCAGCAGCTTAGCTGTCGGGGGTGGCGAGCAGTACTTC. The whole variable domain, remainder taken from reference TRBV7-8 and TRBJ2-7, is GAGVSQSPRYKVAKRGQDVALRCDPISGHVSLFWYQQALGQGPEFLTYFQNEAQLDKSGLPSDRFFAERPEGSVSTLKIQRTQQEDSAVYLCASSLAVGGGEQYFGPGTRLTVT.

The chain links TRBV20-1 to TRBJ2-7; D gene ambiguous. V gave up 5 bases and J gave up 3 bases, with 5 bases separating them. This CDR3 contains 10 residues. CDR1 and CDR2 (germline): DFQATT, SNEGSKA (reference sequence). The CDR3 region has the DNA TGCAGTGCTGTAGACTACGAGCAGTACTTC. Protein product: CSAVDYEQYF.

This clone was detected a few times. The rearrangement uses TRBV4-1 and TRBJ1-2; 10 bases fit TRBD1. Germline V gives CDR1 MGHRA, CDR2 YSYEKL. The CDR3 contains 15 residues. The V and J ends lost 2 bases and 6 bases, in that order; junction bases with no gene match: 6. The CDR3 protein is CASSQPGQGLNGYTF. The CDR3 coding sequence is TGCGCCAGCAGCCAACCGGGACAGGGGCTCAATGGCTACACCTTC.

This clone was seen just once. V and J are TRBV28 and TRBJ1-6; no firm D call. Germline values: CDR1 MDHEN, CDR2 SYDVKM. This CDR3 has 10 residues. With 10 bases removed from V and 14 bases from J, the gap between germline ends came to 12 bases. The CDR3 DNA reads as TGTGCCATCGGACTGAGGGCCCTCCACTTT. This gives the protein CAIGLRALHF.

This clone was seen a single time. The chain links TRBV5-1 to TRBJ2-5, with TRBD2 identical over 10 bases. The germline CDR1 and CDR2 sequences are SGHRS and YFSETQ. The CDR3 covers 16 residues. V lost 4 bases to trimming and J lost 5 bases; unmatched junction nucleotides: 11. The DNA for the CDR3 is TGCGCCAGCAGCCCCGGAGCTAGCGGGAGTACGGAGACCCAGTACTTC. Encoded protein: CASSPGASGSTETQYF.

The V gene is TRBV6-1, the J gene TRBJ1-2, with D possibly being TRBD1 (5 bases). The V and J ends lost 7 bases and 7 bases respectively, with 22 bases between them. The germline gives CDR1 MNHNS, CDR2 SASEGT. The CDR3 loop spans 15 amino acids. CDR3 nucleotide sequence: TGTGCCAGCACCCCCGACAGCCCCCGGGTTACTGGCTACACCTTC. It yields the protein CASTPDSPRVTGYTF.

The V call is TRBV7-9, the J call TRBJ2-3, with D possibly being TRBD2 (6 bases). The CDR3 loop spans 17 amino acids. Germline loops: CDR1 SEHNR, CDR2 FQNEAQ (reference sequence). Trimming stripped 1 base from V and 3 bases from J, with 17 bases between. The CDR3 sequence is CASSLGLAVPGTDTQYF. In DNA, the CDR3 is TGTGCCAGCAGCTTAGGGTTAGCGGTCCCGGGTACAGATACGCAGTATTTT.

The CDR3 DNA follows: TGTGCCAGCAGCTCAGCAGGGGGCAACTATGGCTACACCTTC. Its protein product is CASSSAGGNYGYTF. V usage is TRBV11-2 and J usage is TRBJ1-2, with 8 nucleotides matching TRBD1. The junction had 3 bases not matched to a gene; V was cut back by 4 bases and J by 2 bases. CDR3 length: 14 residues. Germline V lookup: CDR1 SGHAT, CDR2 FQNNGV.

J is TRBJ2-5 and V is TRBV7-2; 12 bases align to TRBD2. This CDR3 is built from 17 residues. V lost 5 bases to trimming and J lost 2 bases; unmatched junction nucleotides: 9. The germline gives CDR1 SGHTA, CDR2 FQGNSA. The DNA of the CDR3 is TGTGCCAGCAGCCGACAAGGACTAGCGGGGTATCAAGAGACCCAGTACTTC. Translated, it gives CASSRQGLAGYQETQYF.

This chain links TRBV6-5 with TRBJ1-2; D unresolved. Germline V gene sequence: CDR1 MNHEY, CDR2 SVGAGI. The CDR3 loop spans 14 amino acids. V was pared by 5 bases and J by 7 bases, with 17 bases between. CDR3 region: CASSRSGGTFGYTF. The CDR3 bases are TGTGCCAGCAGTAGGTCGGGTGGAACTTTTGGCTACACCTTC.

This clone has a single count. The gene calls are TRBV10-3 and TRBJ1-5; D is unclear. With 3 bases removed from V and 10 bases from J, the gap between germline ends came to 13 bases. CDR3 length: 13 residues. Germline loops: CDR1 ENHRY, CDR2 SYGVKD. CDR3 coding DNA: TGTGCCATCAGTGACCTTAAAGAGCCACCCCAGCATTTT. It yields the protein CAISDLKEPPQHF.

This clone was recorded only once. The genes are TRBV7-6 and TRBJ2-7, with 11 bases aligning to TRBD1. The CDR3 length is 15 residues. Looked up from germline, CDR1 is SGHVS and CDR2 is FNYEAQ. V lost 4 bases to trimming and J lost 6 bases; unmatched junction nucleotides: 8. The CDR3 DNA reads TGTGCCAGCAGCTCGCCGGACAGGGGGCTTCGCGAGCAGTACTTC. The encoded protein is CASSSPDRGLREQYF.

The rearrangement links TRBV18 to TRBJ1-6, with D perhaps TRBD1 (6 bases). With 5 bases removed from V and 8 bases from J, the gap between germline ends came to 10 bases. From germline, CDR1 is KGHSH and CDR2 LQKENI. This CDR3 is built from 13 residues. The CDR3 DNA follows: TGTGCCAGCTCATCCGCAGGGGATTCACCCCTCCACTTT. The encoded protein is CASSSAGDSPLHF.

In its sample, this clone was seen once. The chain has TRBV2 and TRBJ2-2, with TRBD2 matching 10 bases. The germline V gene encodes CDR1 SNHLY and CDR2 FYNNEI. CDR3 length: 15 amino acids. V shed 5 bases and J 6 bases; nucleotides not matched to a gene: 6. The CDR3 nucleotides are TGTGCCAGCAGTATGCTAGCGGGAGTTGCCGGGGAGCTGTTTTTT. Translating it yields CASSMLAGVAGELFF.

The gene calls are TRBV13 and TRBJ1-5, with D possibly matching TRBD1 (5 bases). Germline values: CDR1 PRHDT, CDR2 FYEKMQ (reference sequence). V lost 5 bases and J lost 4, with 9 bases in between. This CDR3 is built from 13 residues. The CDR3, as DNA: TGTGCCAGCAGCCTCCGGGGGAATCAGCCCCAGCATTTT. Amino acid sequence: CASSLRGNQPQHF. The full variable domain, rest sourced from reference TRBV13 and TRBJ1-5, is AAGVIQSPRHLIKEKRETATLKCYPIPRHDTVYWYQQGPGQDPQFLISFYEKMQSDKGSIPDRFSAQQFSDYHSELNMSSLELGDSALYFCASSLRGNQPQHFGDGTRLSIL.

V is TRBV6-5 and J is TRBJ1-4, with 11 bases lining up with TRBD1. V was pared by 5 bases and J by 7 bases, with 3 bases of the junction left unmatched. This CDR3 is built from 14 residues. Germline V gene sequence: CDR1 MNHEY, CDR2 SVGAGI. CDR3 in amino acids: CASSEGQGAEKLFF. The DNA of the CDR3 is TGTGCCAGCAGTGAAGGACAGGGGGCTGAAAAACTGTTTTTT.

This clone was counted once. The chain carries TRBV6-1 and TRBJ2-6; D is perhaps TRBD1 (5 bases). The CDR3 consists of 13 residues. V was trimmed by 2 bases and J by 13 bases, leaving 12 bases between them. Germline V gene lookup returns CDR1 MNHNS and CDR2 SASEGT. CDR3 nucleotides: TGTGCCAGCAGTGAATCTCAGGGTTGGGTCCTGACTTTC. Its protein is CASSESQGWVLTF.

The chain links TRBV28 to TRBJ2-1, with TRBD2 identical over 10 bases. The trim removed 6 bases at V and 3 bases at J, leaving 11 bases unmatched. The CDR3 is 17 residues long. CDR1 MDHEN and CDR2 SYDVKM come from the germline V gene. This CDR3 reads CASSLGLAETIYNEQFF. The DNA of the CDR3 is TGTGCCAGCAGCCTCGGACTAGCGGAAACAATCTACAATGAGCAGTTCTTC.

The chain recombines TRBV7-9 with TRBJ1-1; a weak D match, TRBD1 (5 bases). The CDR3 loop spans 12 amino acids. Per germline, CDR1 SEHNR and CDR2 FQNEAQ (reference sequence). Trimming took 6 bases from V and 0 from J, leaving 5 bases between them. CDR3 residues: CASRDMNTEAFF. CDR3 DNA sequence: TGTGCCAGCAGGGACATGAACACTGAAGCTTTCTTT. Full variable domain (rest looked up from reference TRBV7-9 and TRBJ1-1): DTGVSQNPRHKITKRGQNVTFRCDPISEHNRLYWYRQTLGQGPEFLTYFQNEAQLEKSRLLSDRFSAERPKGSFSTLEIQRTEQGDSAMYLCASRDMNTEAFFGQGTRLTVV.

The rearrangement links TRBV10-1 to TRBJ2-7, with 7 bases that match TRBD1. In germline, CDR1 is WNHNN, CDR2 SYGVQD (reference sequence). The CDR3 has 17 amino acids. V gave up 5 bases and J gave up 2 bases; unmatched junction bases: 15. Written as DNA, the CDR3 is TGCGCCAGCAGTTCACGGCGCCCGGGACAGATCCCCTACGAGCAGTACTTC. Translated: CASSSRRPGQIPYEQYF.

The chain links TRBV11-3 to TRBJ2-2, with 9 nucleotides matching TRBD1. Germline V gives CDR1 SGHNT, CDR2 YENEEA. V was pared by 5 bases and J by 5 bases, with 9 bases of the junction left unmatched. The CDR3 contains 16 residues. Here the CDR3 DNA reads TGTGCCAGCAGCCTCATAGGACAGGGGTGGACCGGGGAGCTGTTTTTT. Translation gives CASSLIGQGWTGELFF.